This passage covers 16 T cell receptor beta chains from one sample sequenced in a study of CD8 T cells in ankylosing spondylitis. Antigens for these TCRs are unknown. General study points: Characteristic, it appeared, of ankylosing spondylitis blood was a TCR beta motif of roughly eight highly homologous variants.

MiXCR, applied by TCRdb to the 5' RACE reads, yields one record per CDR3 protein. The sample shows roughly 700,000 distinct CDR3 sequences, under 20% of them seen only once. The specimen sequenced was blood, either unsorted or a sorted T cell fraction (not recorded which). The source is a male donor with ankylosing spondylitis.

The chain carries TRBV27 and TRBJ2-7, with TRBD2 matching over 7 bases. In germline, CDR1 is MNHEY, CDR2 SMNVEV (reference sequence). V was pared by 3 bases and J by 6 bases, with 5 bases of the junction left unmatched. The CDR3 runs 13 residues. The DNA of the CDR3 is TGTGCCAGCAGTTTGCCGGGGGGATCCGAGCAGTACTTC. This sequence encodes CASSLPGGSEQYF.

The chain has TRBV19 and TRBJ1-5, with 7 bases identical to TRBD1. The CDR3 covers 15 residues. The V and J ends lost 4 bases and 3 bases, in that order; junction bases with no gene match: 6. Germline V CDR1 and CDR2: LNHDA, SQIVND (reference sequence). The CDR3 loop reads CASSRNRGLNQPQHF. CDR3 bases: TGTGCCAGTAGTAGGAACAGGGGACTCAATCAGCCCCAGCATTTT.

This clonotype has a count of ten or more. V usage is TRBV10-3 and J usage is TRBJ2-3, with 7 bases fitting TRBD2. The V segment lost 10 bases and the J segment 2 bases; nucleotides outside the gene matches: 6. Germline CDR1 and CDR2: ENHRY and SYGVKD. This CDR3 spans 13 amino acids. This CDR3 reads CATASGTTDTQYF. CDR3 in DNA: TGTGCCACCGCTAGCGGAACCACAGATACGCAGTATTTT.

This chain connects TRBV7-6 to TRBJ1-5, with 8 bases matching TRBD1. CDR1 and CDR2 from the germline V gene are SGHVS and FNYEAQ. The CDR3 is 16 amino acids. Trimming cost V 2 bases and J 7 bases; bases outside gene matches: 10. The CDR3 bases are TGTGCCAGCAGCTTATCGGAGCCGGGGACAGGCCAGCCCCAGCATTTT. Its translation is CASSLSEPGTGQPQHF.

The sample holds a few counts of this clonotype. The genes are TRBV5-1 and TRBJ2-3; 9 nucleotides agree with TRBD2. CDR1 and CDR2 (germline): SGHRS, YFSETQ. This CDR3 has 17 residues. The ends lost 7 bases at V and 6 bases at J; junction bases unmatched: 18. The chain's CDR3 is CASGFEIAGAQGDTQYF. CDR3 coding DNA: TGCGCCAGCGGATTCGAGATAGCGGGGGCCCAAGGGGATACGCAGTATTTT.

This clonotype was seen repeatedly, ten times or more. The CDR3, as DNA: TGTGCCAGCAGCTCCGGGACTAGCGGGGGCCAAGAGACCCAGTACTTC. It encodes CASSSGTSGGQETQYF. The J gene is TRBJ2-5, the V gene TRBV11-2; 14 nucleotides match TRBD2. This CDR3 is built from 16 residues. In germline, CDR1 is SGHAT, CDR2 FQNNGV. The trim removed 4 bases at V and 1 base at J, leaving 2 bases unmatched.

The chain has TRBV18 and TRBJ1-2, with unresolved D. The length of the CDR3 is 15 residues. Germline V lookup: CDR1 KGHSH, CDR2 LQKENI. The V and J ends lost 3 bases and 1 base respectively, with 12 bases between them. CDR3 loop: CASSPHKGLNYGYTF. CDR3 DNA: TGTGCCAGCTCACCGCACAAAGGACTTAACTATGGCTACACCTTC.

The V call is TRBV12-3 or TRBV12-4, the J call TRBJ1-2; D uncertain. The CDR3 has 14 amino acids. Trimming removed 8 bases from V and 1 base from J, with 14 bases in between. Here the CDR3 DNA reads TGTGCCAGCGTTCGGGGTATGAGTAACTATGGCTACACCTTC. It translates to CASVRGMSNYGYTF.

This chain connects TRBV12-3 or TRBV12-4 to TRBJ1-1; tentative D call: TRBD1 (5 bases). The germline V and J ends were trimmed by 1 base and 4 bases, with 13 bases remaining between them. The CDR3 runs to 15 residues. The CDR3 sequence: CASSLDPGPGTEAFF. The CDR3 region has the DNA TGTGCCAGCAGTTTAGATCCAGGGCCGGGCACTGAAGCTTTCTTT.

This chain joins TRBV4-1 and TRBJ2-5; tentatively, D is TRBD2 (6 bases). The CDR3 totals 17 residues. The V gene lost 1 base and the J gene lost 2 bases, with 17 bases spanning the gap. Germline-derived CDR1 and CDR2 are MGHRA and YSYEKL. CDR3 nucleotide sequence: TGCGCCAGCAGCCAAGGGCAGGGCGGGATGGTGCAAGAGACCCAGTACTTC. This gives the protein CASSQGQGGMVQETQYF.

The J gene is TRBJ2-5, the V gene TRBV20-1; 11 bases are shared with TRBD1. Germline loops: CDR1 DFQATT, CDR2 SNEGSKA (reference sequence). The CDR3 contains 13 residues. Losses at the gene ends were 4 bases for V and 4 bases for J; bases not matched to a gene: 2. CDR3 nucleotides: TGCAGTGCTATGGACAGGGGGCGAGAGACCCAGTACTTC. Translation: CSAMDRGRETQYF.

This clonotype was seen ten or more times. The chain links TRBV12-3 or TRBV12-4 to TRBJ1-5; 7 nucleotides align to TRBD1. This CDR3 has 16 residues. Unmatched junction bases numbered 8, after V lost 6 bases and J lost 0 bases. The CDR3 DNA follows: TGTGCCAGCAGCCGACAGGGCGCTTATAGCAATCAGCCCCAGCATTTT. Its translation: CASSRQGAYSNQPQHF.

This clonotype has just a few counts. This chain connects TRBV20-1 to TRBJ1-3; unclear D gene. Trimming left V 3 bases short and J 0 bases short, with 15 bases between. Germline-derived CDR1 and CDR2 are DFQATT and SNEGSKA (reference sequence). The CDR3 covers 16 residues. The CDR3 reads CSASPPQAPSGNTIYF. The CDR3 DNA reads as TGCAGTGCTAGCCCGCCGCAGGCCCCCTCTGGAAACACCATATATTTT.

The genes are TRBV5-1 and TRBJ2-3; TRBD1 is a possible D gene (6 bases). CDR1 and CDR2 from the germline V gene are SGHRS and YFSETQ. V lost 4 bases, J lost 4 bases, and 22 bases lay in between. The CDR3 length is 17 residues. The CDR3 DNA sequence: TGCGCCAGCAGCCAGGGGCACAGGGATAAGAAAGCAGATACGCAGTATTTT. Translated: CASSQGHRDKKADTQYF.

This clonotype was seen a few times. The CDR3 protein is CASSLEGRLAGAGDEQYF. CDR3 sequence (DNA): TGTGCCAGCAGCTTGGAAGGGCGCCTAGCGGGAGCTGGGGATGAGCAGTACTTC. This sequence joins TRBV5-6 and TRBJ2-7; 10 bases match TRBD2. This CDR3 is 18 amino acids long. Germline CDR1 and CDR2: SGHDT and YYEEEE. Unmatched junction bases numbered 16, after V lost 0 bases and J lost 7 bases.

There are a few counts of this clonotype. The chain combines TRBV6-6 with TRBJ2-3; 7 nucleotides line up with TRBD2. This CDR3 spans 13 amino acids. Unmatched junction bases numbered 7, after V lost 10 bases and J lost 3 bases. Germline V lookup: CDR1 MNHNY, CDR2 SVGAGI (reference sequence). CDR3 region: CAIGRERTDTQYF. CDR3 sequence (DNA): TGTGCCATAGGGCGGGAGAGGACAGATACGCAGTATTTT.